This T cell receptor beta chain was captured by sequencing in a study of blood T cell repertoires in COVID-19 (dated by TCRdb to about 2020). Regarding the complete study: Samples covering the acute and convalescent phases of COVID-19 were provided by collaborators in the United States, Italy and Spain. The prospective study material was composed of cDNA or gDNA derived from T cells, B-cell-depleted T cells, or PBMCs. Subjects who had been exposed to COVID-19, were actively infected with it, or had recovered from it provided the deeply sampled blood TCRbeta repertoires that made up the dataset. A freely available public database, intended as a resource for researchers studying the immune response to SARS-CoV-2, is where the repertoires were released. The samples were drawn from the first 160 participants of the ongoing ImmuneRACE study and from under 1,500 subjects provided by 6 global collaborators. Nearly every sample came with metadata listing a de-identified subject ID, COVID-19 status, age in years and sex. HLA class I and class II types, where available, came from metadata supplied by the sample provider rather than from assay-based typing.

Study-level results and caveats: The quantity of clinical and demographic metadata differed by source and by participant and was supplied without curation.

Counted from cysteine to phenylalanine, this CDR3 has 13 amino acids. Left in the record is the CDR3 DNA by itself, 39 bases read in frame from the first base. V drops 6 bases and J drops 6 bases, leaving 12 bases in between. About this clone itself: What this receptor recognizes is not known. There are no base qualities to consult, and no much larger clone falls within one base.

TCRbeta CDR3 regions were amplified from genomic DNA by means of the immunoSEQ Assay, a bias-controlled multiplex PCR. In the paper's pipeline: Nucleated cell counts per sample were estimated from amplification of reference gene primers within the assay. To quantify the absolute abundance of each unique TCRbeta CDR3 rearrangement, sequence reads were collapsed and filtered. For each sample, productive Simpson clonality was calculated as the square root of Simpson's diversity index over productive rearrangements. TCRdb limited this immuneACCESS table to in-frame rearrangements with V and J called. A share of clones is missing; checked studies link under half to unresolved V genes, and the rest is unexplained. V and J calls and clone size are as listed in that table; D and trimming were resolved from the DNA. This sample comprises some 80,000 clones, under 80% of them detected only once. The ten most abundant clones make up roughly 20% of the sample.

Whole blood was collected in K2EDTA tubes by collaborating institutions according to the institutions' own protocols. For TCRbeta analysis, collaborator samples were shipped as frozen whole blood, as isolated PBMCs, or as DNA extracted from either sample type. This clonotype was sampled from a woman aged 80 or over with active or convalescent COVID-19. This chain joins TRBV12-3 or TRBV12-4 to TRBJ2-1; the D gene lacks a confident call. The sequencing sample was made of peripheral blood. The nucleotide sequence is TGTGCCAGCAGCCAAGGCAGGATCAATGAGCAGTTCTTC. Its product reads: CASSQGRINEQFF.